These 2 T cell receptor beta chains originate from one sample sequenced in a study of T cell repertoires in cytomegalovirus infection. TCRdb independently ran MiXCR on the reads; one entry per CDR3 protein. The table has roughly 230,000 distinct CDR3 sequences, roughly 23% seen once. Source material: CD8+ T cells from PBMCs. These receptors originate from a human donor in good health (CMV status not recorded). Some clones in this sample may be carry-over from other donors' samples.

This clonotype was detected a few times. The chain has TRBV28 and TRBJ2-2; 7 bases are shared with TRBD2. Trimming cost V 6 bases and J 1 base; bases outside gene matches: 2. Germline CDR1 and CDR2: MDHEN and SYDVKM. The length of the CDR3 is 14 residues. The CDR3, as DNA: TGTGCCAGCAGGGGGGAGGGGAACACCGGGGAGCTGTTTTTT. Residues: CASRGEGNTGELFF.

The count of this clonotype is one. This chain uses TRBV28 with TRBJ2-1; 13 bases match TRBD2. The germline V gene encodes CDR1 MDHEN and CDR2 SYDVKM. V lost 6 bases, J lost 4 bases, and 9 bases stayed unmatched. CDR3 length equals 17 residues. For the CDR3, the DNA is TGTGCCAGCAGACTATACAAGGGACTAGCGGGGTACAATGAGCAGTTCTTC. Its protein product is CASRLYKGLAGYNEQFF.